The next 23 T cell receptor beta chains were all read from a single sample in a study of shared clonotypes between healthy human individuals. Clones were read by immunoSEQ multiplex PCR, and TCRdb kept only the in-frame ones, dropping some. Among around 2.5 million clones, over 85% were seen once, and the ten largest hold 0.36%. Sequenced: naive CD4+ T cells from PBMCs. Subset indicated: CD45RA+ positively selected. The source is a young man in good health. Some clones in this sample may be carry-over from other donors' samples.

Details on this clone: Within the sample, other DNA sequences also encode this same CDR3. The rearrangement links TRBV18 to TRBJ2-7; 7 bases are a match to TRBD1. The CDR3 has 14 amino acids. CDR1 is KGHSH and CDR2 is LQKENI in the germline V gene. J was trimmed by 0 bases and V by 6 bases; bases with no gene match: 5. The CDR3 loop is CASSPDRVSYEQYF. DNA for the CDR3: TGTGCCAGCTCCCCAGACAGGGTCTCCTACGAGCAGTACTTC.

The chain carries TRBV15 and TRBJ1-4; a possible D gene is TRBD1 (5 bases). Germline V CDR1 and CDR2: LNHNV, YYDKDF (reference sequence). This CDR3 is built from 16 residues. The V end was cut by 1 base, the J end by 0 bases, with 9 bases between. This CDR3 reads CATSRGQSATNEKLFF. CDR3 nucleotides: TGTGCCACCAGCAGAGGACAGAGCGCAACTAATGAAAAACTGTTTTTT. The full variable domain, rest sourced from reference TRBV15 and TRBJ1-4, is DAMVIQNPRYQVTQFGKPVTLSCSQTLNHNVMYWYQQKSSQAPKLLFHYYDKDFNNEADTPDNFQSRRPNTSFCFLDIRSPGLGDTAMYLCATSRGQSATNEKLFFGSGTQLSVL.

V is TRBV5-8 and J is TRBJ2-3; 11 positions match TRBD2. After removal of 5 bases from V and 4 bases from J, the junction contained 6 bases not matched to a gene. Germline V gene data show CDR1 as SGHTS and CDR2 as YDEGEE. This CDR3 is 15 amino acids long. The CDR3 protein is CASSEWTSGPDTQYF. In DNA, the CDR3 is TGTGCCAGCAGTGAATGGACTAGCGGGCCAGATACGCAGTATTTT.

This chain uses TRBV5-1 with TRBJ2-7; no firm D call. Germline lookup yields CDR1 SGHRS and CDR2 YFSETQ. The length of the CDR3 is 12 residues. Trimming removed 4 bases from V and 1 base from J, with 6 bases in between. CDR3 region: CASSTPSYEQYF. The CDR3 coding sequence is TGCGCCAGCAGCACACCGTCCTACGAGCAGTACTTC.

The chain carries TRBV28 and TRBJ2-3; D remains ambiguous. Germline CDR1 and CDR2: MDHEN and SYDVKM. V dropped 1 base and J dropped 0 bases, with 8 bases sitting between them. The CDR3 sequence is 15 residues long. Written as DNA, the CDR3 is TGTGCCAGCAGTTTATCCTCCCCTAGCACAGATACGCAGTATTTT. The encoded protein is CASSLSSPSTDTQYF.

The CDR3 sequence: CASSDSGTGNEKLFF. The CDR3 coding sequence is TGTGCCAGCAGTGACTCCGGGACAGGGAATGAAAAACTGTTTTTT. The rearrangement joins TRBV6-4 to TRBJ1-4; TRBD1 aligns across 9 bases. This CDR3 is built from 15 residues. Unmatched junction bases numbered 1, after V lost 0 bases and J lost 5 bases. The germline CDR1 and CDR2 sequences are MRHNA and SNTAGT.

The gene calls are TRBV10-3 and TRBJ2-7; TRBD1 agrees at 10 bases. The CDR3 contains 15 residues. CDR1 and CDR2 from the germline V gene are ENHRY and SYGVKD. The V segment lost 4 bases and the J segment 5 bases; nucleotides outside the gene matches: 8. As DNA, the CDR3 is TGTGCCATCAGTGGCAGGACAGGGGGGCGGAACGAGCAGTACTTC. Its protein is CAISGRTGGRNEQYF.

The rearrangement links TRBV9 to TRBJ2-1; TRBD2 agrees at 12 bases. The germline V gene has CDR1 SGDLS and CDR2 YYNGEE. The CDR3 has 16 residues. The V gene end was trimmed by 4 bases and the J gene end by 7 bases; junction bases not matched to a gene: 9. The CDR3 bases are TGTGCCAGCAGCACCTATCTAGCGGGAGGGCCGAATGAGCAGTTCTTC. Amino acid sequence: CASSTYLAGGPNEQFF.

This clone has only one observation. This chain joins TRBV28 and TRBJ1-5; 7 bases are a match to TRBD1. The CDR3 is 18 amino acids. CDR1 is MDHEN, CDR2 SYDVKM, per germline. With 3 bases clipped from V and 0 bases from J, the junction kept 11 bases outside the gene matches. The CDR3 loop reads CASSFPRQGSNSNQPQHF. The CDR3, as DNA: TGTGCCAGCAGTTTCCCGAGACAGGGAAGCAATAGCAATCAGCCCCAGCATTTT.

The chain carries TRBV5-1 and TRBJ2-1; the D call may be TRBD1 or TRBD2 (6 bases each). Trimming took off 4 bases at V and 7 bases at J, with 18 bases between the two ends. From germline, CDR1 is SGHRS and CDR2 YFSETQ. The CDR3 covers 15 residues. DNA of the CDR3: TGCGCCAGCAGCCCCTTTGGAGGGGGTGGGAATGAGCAGTTCTTC. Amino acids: CASSPFGGGGNEQFF.

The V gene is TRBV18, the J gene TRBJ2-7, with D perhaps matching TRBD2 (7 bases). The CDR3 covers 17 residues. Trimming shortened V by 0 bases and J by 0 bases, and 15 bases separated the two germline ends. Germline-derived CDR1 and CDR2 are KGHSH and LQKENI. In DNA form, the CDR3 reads TGTGCCAGCTCACCACCGATGGGGGGGACAAGCTCCTACGAGCAGTACTTC. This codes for CASSPPMGGTSSYEQYF.

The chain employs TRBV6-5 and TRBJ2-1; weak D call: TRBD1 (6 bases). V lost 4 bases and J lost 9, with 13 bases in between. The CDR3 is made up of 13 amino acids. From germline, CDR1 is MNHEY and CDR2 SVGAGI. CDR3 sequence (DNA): TGTGCCAGCAGTTCCAGGGGAGTGGGTGAGCAGTTCTTC. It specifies CASSSRGVGEQFF.

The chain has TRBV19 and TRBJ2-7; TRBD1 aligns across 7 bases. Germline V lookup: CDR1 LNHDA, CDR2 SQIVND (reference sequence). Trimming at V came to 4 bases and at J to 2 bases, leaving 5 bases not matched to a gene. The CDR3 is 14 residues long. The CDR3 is CASSTLQGTYEQYF. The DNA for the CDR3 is TGTGCCAGTAGTACCTTACAGGGGACCTACGAGCAGTACTTC.

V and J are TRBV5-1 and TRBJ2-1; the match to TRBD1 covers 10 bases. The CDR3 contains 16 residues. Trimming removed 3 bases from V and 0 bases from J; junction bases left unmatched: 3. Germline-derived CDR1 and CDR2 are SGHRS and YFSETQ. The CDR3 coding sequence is TGCGCCAGCAGCTCGACAGGGGGCCGCTCCTACAATGAGCAGTTCTTC. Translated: CASSSTGGRSYNEQFF.

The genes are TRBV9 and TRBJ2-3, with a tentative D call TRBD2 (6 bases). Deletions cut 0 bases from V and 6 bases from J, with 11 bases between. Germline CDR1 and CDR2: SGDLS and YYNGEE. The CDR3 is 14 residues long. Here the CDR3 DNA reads TGTGCCAGCAGCGTAGGGAGGGAGTGGGATACGCAGTATTTT. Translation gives CASSVGREWDTQYF. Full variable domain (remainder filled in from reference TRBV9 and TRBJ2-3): DSGVTQTPKHLITATGQRVTLRCSPRSGDLSVYWYQQSLDQGLQFLIQYYNGEERAKGNILERFSAQQFPDLHSELNLSSLELGDSALYFCASSVGREWDTQYFGPGTRLTVL.

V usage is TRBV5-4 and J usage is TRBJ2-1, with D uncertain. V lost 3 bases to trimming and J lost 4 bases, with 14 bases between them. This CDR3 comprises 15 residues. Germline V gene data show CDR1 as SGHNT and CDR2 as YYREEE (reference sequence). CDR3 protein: CASSSRLRSYNEQFF. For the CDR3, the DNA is TGTGCCAGCAGCTCCAGACTCCGGTCGTACAATGAGCAGTTCTTC.

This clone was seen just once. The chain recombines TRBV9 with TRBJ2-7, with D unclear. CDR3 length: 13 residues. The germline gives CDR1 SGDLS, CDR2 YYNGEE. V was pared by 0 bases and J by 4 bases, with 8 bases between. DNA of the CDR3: TGTGCCAGCAGCGTAGGCGCGAATTACGAGCAGTACTTC. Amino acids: CASSVGANYEQYF.

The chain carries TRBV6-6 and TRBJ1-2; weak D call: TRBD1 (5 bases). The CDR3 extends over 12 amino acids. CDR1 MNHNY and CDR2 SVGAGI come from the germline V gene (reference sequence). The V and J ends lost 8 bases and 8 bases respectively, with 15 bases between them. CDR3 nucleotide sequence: TGTGCCAGCGCGACGTACCGGGACGGCTACACCTTC. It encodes CASATYRDGYTF.

This CDR3 is CASSARLGGVETQYF. CDR3 sequence (DNA): TGCGCCAGCAGCGCGAGGCTAGGGGGCGTAGAGACCCAGTACTTC. V and J are TRBV5-1 and TRBJ2-5, with 7 bases that match TRBD1. Trimming took 4 bases from V and 4 from J; bases not matched to a gene: 10. In germline, CDR1 is SGHRS, CDR2 YFSETQ. This CDR3 is 15 amino acids long.

The CDR3 DNA follows: TGCGCCAGCAGCCAAGTGGGTTCCCCGGGGAACACTGAAGCTTTCTTT. Amino acids: CASSQVGSPGNTEAFF. J is TRBJ1-1 and V is TRBV4-1; no definite D call. This CDR3 region has 16 residues. Germline loops: CDR1 MGHRA, CDR2 YSYEKL. Trimming stripped 1 base from V and 1 base from J, with 13 bases between.

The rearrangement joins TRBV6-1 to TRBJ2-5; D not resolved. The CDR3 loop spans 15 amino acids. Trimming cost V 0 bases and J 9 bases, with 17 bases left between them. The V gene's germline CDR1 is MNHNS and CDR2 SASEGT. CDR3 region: CASSEAMLGSRSQYF. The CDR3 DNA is TGTGCCAGCAGTGAAGCGATGCTAGGTTCCCGGTCCCAGTACTTC.

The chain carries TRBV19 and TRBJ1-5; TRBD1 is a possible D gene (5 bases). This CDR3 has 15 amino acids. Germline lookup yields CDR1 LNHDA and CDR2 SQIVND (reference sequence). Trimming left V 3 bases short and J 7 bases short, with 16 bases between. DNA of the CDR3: TGTGCCAGTAGTATGGGGCCTACGGGGAGACAGCCCCAGCATTTT. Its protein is CASSMGPTGRQPQHF. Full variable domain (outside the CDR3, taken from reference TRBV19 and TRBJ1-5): DGGITQSPKYLFRKEGQNVTLSCEQNLNHDAMYWYRQDPGQGLRLIYYSQIVNDFQKGDIAEGYSVSREKKESFPLTVTSAQKNPTAFYLCASSMGPTGRQPQHFGDGTRLSIL.

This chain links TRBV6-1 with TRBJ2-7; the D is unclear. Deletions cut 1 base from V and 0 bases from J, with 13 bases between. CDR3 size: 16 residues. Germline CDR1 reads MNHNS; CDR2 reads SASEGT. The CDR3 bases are TGTGCCAGCAGTGAAGTGGGTGGCAGGAGCTCCTACGAGCAGTACTTC. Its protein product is CASSEVGGRSSYEQYF.